The rows below give T cell receptor beta chains drawn from one sample of a study of metastatic and nonmetastatic thyroid tumors. TCRdb reanalyzed the PCR reads with MiXCR. The repertoire has around 20,000 clones, approximately 15% of them found once; the top ten carry 10%. Sequencing used tumor tissue. All receptors derive from a female donor with papillary thyroid cancer or a benign thyroid nodule (not recorded which). Some clones in this sample may be carry-over from other donors' samples. Each CDR3 is given with its conserved first and last residue. D genes are given only for firm matches. Rows may omit the clone size; those that give it use once, few, many or a size class.

-	-	TRBJ1-1	TRBV20-1	TGCAGTGGTCTTTTACACATGGGGGGCACTGAAGCTTTCTTT	CSGLLHMGGTEAFF
-	-	TRBJ2-2	TRBV3-1	TGTGCCAGCAGCCAAGATCTAAGCGAGATGAACACCGGGGAGCTGTTTTTT	CASSQDLSEMNTGELFF
-	-	TRBJ2-7	TRBV27	TGTGCAAGCAGTTCCCGATCTAAACAGCAGTCCTACGAGCAGTACTTC	CASSSRSKQQSYEQYF
-	many	TRBJ2-7	TRBV10-1	TGCGCCAGCAGCCCTAACCCCGGAATCCACGAGCAGTACTTC	CASSPNPGIHEQYF
-	many	TRBJ1-1	TRBV2	TGTGCCAGCAGTCAGTCGGCTGAAGCTTTCTTT	CASSQSAEAFF
-	many	TRBJ1-2	TRBV9	TGTGCCAGCAGAACTCCCCGGAACTATGGCTACACCTTC	CASRTPRNYGYTF
-	many	TRBJ2-1	TRBV6-4	TGTGCCAGCTCATCAGACTACAATGAGCAGTTCTTC	CASSSDYNEQFF
-	many	TRBJ1-3	TRBV11-2	TGTGCCAGCAGCCCATACTCTGGAAACACCATATATTTT	CASSPYSGNTIYF
TRBD1	many	TRBJ2-7	TRBV11-3	TGTGCCAGCAGCTTAGGTCGGACAGGGTTTTCTCCGTCCTACGAGCAGTACTTC	CASSLGRTGFSPSYEQYF
TRBD2	few	TRBJ2-5	TRBV6-1	TGTGCCAGCAGTGTCCTAGCGGGGGAACAAGAGACCCAGTACTTC	CASSVLAGEQETQYF
-	-	TRBJ2-7	TRBV5-1	TGCGCCAGCAGCCGTGGGGACCCGGAGGGCGAGCAGTACTTC	CASSRGDPEGEQYF
TRBD1	many	TRBJ1-2	TRBV4-1	TGCGCCAGCAGCCAAGACTGGGGGACAGGGGGGGCCGGTGGCTACACCTTC	CASSQDWGTGGAGGYTF
TRBD2	many	TRBJ2-7	TRBV5-1	TGCGCCAGCAGCCCAGCGGGAGGGGCCTACGAGCAGTACTTC	CASSPAGGAYEQYF
-	-	TRBJ1-5	TRBV11-1	TGTGCCAGCAGCCCCTACTCGACTAGCAATCAGCCCCAGCATTTT	CASSPYSTSNQPQHF
-	many	TRBJ2-7	TRBV29-1	TGCAGCGTTGTGACAGAGACTGCCTACGAGCAGTACTTC	CSVVTETAYEQYF
-	-	TRBJ1-4	TRBV30	TGTGCCTGGGCGGGGAGGGAGGGTGAAAAACTGTTTTTT	CAWAGREGEKLFF
TRBD1	many	TRBJ1-2	TRBV3-1	TGTGCCAGCAGCCATACGGACAGGGCCAACTATGGCTACACCTTC	CASSHTDRANYGYTF
-	many	TRBJ1-1	TRBV4-2	TGTGCCAGCAGCCTCCTTCGGACTGGAAGTTCTGAAGCTTTCTTT	CASSLLRTGSSEAFF
-	many	TRBJ1-1	TRBV2	TGTGCCAGCAGTGAACCATTTTTAATAGGAGCTTTCTTT	CASSEPFLIGAFF
TRBD1	medium-sized	TRBJ2-7	TRBV28	TGTGCCAGCAAGGGGACAGGGCGGTACGAGCAGTACTTC	CASKGTGRYEQYF
TRBD1	many	TRBJ2-7	TRBV24-1	TGTGCCACCAGTGATTCAAGGCAGGGGGCCTACGAGCAGTACTTC	CATSDSRQGAYEQYF
-	many	TRBJ1-1	TRBV28	TGTGCCAGCAGTCCTCTCACATGGTGGGAAGCTTTCTTT	CASSPLTWWEAFF
-	once	TRBJ2-6	TRBV5-1	TGCGCCAGCAGCTCGTCGGGGGCTTGGGCCAACGTCCTGACTTTC	CASSSSGAWANVLTF
-	many	TRBJ1-1	TRBV24-1	TGTGCCACCAGTGATGGAGTAGGAGGGGCGGGTGAAGCTTTCTTT	CATSDGVGGAGEAFF
-	many	TRBJ1-2	TRBV28	TGTGCCAGCAGTTTTTCCTTTGACTATGGCTACACCTTC	CASSFSFDYGYTF
-	many	TRBJ1-1	TRBV7-8	TGTGCCAGCAGCTCTAGACAGAACACTGAAGCTTTCTTT	CASSSRQNTEAFF
TRBD1	many	TRBJ1-3	TRBV5-1	TGCGCCAGCAGCCGGGACAGGGCACAAGGAAACACCATATATTTT	CASSRDRAQGNTIYF
-	many	TRBJ2-1	TRBV3-1	TGTGCCAGCAGCCAAGGAGCCCCCCTGTTGTTCTTC	CASSQGAPLLFF
-	many	TRBJ2-1	TRBV11-3	TGTGCCAGCAGCTTAAGGCAAAATGAGCAGTTCTTC	CASSLRQNEQFF
TRBD2	many	TRBJ2-1	TRBV9	TGTGCCAGCAGCGGAAGCGGGAGGGACAATGAGCAGTTCTTC	CASSGSGRDNEQFF
-	many	TRBJ1-2	TRBV5-1	TGCGCCAGCAGCTTTGGGTCAGATTGGGATGGCTACACCTTC	CASSFGSDWDGYTF
-	many	TRBJ2-6	TRBV6-1	TGTGCCAGCAGCGGTGGACAGTCCGGGGCCAACGTCCTGACTTTC	CASSGGQSGANVLTF
TRBD2	many	TRBJ2-1	TRBV30	TGTGCCTGGAGTCCCCCGGGACTAGCGGGAGGGAACAATGAGCAGTTCTTC	CAWSPPGLAGGNNEQFF
TRBD1	medium-sized	TRBJ2-7	TRBV5-1	TGCGCCAGCAGCTTGGGACAGGGAAGCTCCTACGAGCAGTACTTC	CASSLGQGSSYEQYF
-	medium-sized	TRBJ2-7	TRBV28	TGTGCCAGCAGTTTATCCCTAATTGAGCAGTACTTC	CASSLSLIEQYF
-	many	TRBJ1-4	TRBV29-1	TGCAGCGTTAAAATAGTTGGTGAAAAACTGTTTTTT	CSVKIVGEKLFF
TRBD2	many	TRBJ2-3	TRBV11-2	TGTGCCAGCAGCTTAGTAGCGGGACGCACAGATACGCAGTATTTT	CASSLVAGRTDTQYF
-	many	TRBJ1-6	TRBV27	TGTGCCAGCAGCTTTCCCCCGGCACCCCTCCACTTT	CASSFPPAPLHF
TRBD1	-	TRBJ1-2	TRBV10-1	TGCGCCAGCAGTGAGTCGAACTGGACAGGGATGATTGTCTATGTCTACGCCTTC	CASSESNWTGMIVYVYAF
-	-	TRBJ2-1	TRBV5-1	TGCGCCAGCAGCGGACATGGGGCAATTGCTGAGCAGTTCTTT	CASSGHGAIAEQFF
-	many	TRBJ2-5	TRBV7-9	TGTGCCAGCAGCTTAGCCCAGTTGCAAGAGACCCAGTACTTC	CASSLAQLQETQYF
-	many	TRBJ2-3	TRBV6-1	TGTGCCAGCAGTGTAAGGGACAATACGCAGTATTTT	CASSVRDNTQYF
TRBD1	-	TRBJ2-3	TRBV5-1	TGCGCCAGCAGCTTGTTTGTACGAACAGGGGGTATATCATATACGCAGTATTTT	CASSLFVRTGGISYTQYF
-	many	TRBJ1-5	TRBV10-3	TGTGCCATCAGTGAGACACAGGGACCCAATCAGCCCCAGCATTTT	CAISETQGPNQPQHF
-	many	TRBJ1-5	TRBV7-8	TGTGCCAGCAGCTTAGTTCAGGGTTTCCTTGGCAATCAGCCCCAGCATTTT	CASSLVQGFLGNQPQHF